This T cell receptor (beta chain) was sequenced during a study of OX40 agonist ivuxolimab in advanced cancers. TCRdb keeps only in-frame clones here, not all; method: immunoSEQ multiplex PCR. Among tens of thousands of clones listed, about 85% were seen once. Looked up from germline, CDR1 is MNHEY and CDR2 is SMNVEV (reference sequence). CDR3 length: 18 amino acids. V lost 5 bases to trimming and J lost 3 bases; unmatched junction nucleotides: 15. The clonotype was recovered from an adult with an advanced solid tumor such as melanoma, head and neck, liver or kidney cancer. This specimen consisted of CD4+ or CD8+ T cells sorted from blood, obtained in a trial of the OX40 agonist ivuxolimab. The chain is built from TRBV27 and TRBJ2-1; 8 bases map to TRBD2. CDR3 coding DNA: TGTGCCAGCAGTCCCGCCCCCGGCGGGCGGGGGGTCTACAATGAGCAGTTCTTC. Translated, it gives CASSPAPGGRGVYNEQFF.